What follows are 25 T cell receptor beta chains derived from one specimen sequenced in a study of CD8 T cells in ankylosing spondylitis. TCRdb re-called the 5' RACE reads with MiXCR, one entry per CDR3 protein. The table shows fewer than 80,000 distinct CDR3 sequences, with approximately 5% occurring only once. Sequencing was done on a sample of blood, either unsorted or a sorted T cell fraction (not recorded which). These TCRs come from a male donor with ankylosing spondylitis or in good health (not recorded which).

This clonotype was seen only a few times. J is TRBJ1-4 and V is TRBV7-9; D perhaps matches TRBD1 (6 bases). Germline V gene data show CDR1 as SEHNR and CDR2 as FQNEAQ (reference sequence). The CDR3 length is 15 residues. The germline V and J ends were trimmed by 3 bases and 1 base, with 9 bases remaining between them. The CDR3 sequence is CASSFPQGTNEKLFF. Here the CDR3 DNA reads TGTGCCAGCAGCTTCCCACAGGGAACTAATGAAAAACTGTTTTTT.

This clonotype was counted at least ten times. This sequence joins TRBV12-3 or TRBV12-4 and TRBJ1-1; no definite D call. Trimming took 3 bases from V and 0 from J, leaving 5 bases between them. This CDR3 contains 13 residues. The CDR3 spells CASSFEMNTEAFF. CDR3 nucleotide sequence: TGTGCCAGCAGTTTCGAGATGAACACTGAAGCTTTCTTT.

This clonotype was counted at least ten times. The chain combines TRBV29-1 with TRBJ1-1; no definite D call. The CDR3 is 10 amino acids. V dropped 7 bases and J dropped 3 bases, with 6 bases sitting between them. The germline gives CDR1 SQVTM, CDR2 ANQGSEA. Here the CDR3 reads CSAQHTEAFF. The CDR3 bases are TGCAGCGCCCAGCACACTGAAGCTTTCTTT.

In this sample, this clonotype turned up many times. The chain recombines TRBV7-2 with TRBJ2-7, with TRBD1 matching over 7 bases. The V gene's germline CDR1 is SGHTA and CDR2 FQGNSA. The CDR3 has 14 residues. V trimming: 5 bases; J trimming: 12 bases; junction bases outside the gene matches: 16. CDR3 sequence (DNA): TGTGCCAGCAGCCCATCGAGACAGGGTCTTCCACGGTACTTC. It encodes CASSPSRQGLPRYF. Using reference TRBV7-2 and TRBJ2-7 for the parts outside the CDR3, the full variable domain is GAGVSQSPSNKVTEKGKDVELRCDPISGHTALYWYRQSLGQGLEFLIYFQGNSAPDKSGLPSDRFSAERTGGSVSTLTIQRTQQEDSAVYLCASSPSRQGLPRYFGPGTRLTVT.

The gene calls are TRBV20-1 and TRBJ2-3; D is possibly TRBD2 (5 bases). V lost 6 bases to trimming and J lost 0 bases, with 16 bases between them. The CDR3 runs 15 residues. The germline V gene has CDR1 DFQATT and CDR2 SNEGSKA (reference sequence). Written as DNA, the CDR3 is TGCAGTGCCCGGCCCAACGGGGTGAGCACAGATACGCAGTATTTT. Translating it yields CSARPNGVSTDTQYF.

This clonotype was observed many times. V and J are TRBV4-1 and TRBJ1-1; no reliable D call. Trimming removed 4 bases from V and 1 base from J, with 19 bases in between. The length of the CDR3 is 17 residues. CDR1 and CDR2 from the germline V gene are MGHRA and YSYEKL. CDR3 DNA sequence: TGCGCCAGCAGCCCTGGCGGTTGGGGATTTTCGAACACTGAAGCTTTCTTT. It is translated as CASSPGGWGFSNTEAFF.

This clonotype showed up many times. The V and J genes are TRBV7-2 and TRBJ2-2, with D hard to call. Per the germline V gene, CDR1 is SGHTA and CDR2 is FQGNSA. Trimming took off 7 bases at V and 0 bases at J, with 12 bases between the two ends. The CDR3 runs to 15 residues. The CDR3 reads CASTLQQTNTGELFF. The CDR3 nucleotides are TGTGCCAGCACCCTCCAACAGACGAACACCGGGGAGCTGTTTTTT.

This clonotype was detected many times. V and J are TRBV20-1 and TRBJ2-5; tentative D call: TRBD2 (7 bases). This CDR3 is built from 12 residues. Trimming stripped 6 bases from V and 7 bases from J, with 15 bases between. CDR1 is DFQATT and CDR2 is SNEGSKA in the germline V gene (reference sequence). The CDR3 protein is CSAGGGGGTQYF. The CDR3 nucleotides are TGCAGTGCCGGAGGGGGGGGAGGGACCCAGTACTTC.

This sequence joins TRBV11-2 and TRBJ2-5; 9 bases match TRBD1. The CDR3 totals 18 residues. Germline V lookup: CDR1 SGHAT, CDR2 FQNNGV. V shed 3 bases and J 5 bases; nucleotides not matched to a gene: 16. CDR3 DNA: TGTGCCAGCAGCTTTTCTCGTCCGGGACAGGGTTTAGGGGAGACCCAGTACTTC. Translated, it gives CASSFSRPGQGLGETQYF.

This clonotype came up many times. CDR3 sequence: CASRSPAGRNEKLFF. Written as DNA, the CDR3 is TGTGCCAGCAGGTCCCCCGCAGGGAGGAATGAAAAACTGTTTTTT. The V call is TRBV28, the J call TRBJ1-4; D is possibly TRBD1 (5 bases). The germline V and J ends were trimmed by 6 bases and 5 bases, with 16 bases remaining between them. Germline CDR1 reads MDHEN; CDR2 reads SYDVKM. The CDR3 has 15 residues.

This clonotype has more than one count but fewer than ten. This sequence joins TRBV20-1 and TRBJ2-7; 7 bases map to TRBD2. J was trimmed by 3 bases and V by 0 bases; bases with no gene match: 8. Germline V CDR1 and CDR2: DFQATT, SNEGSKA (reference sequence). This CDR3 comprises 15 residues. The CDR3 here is CSAREGGGINYEQYF. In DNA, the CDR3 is TGCAGTGCTAGAGAGGGGGGGGGGATTAACTACGAGCAGTACTTC.

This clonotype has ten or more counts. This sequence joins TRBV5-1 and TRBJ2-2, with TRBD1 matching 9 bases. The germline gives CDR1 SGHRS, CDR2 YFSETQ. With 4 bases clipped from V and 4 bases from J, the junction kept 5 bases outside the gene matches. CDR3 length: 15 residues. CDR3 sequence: CASSRGQGLTGELFF. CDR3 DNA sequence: TGCGCCAGCAGCAGAGGACAGGGGCTCACCGGGGAGCTGTTTTTT.

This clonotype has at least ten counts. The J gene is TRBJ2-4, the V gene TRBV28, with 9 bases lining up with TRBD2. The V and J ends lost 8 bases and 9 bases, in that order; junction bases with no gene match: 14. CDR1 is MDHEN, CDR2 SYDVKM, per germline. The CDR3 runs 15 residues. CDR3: CASLGRGGRLGIQYF. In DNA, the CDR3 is TGTGCCAGCCTCGGGCGGGGGGGCCGGTTGGGCATTCAGTACTTC.

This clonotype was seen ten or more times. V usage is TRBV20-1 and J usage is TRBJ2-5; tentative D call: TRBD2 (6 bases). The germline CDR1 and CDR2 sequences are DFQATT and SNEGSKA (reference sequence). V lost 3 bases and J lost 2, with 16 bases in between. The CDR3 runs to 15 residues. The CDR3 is CSARSTGTQQETQYF. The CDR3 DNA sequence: TGCAGTGCTAGGAGTACCGGGACTCAACAAGAGACCCAGTACTTC.

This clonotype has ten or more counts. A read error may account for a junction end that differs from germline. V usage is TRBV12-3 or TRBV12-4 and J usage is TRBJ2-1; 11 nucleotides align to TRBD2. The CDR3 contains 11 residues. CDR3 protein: CASSLGLAVVF. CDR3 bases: TGTGCCAGCAGCCTGGGACTAGCGGTAGTCTTC.

The CDR3 DNA reads TGTGCCAGCAGTTGGGGGACAGGGGCCGGGGAGCTGTTTTTT. This codes for CASSWGTGAGELFF. The rearrangement links TRBV27 to TRBJ2-2; 10 bases are shared with TRBD1. The ends lost 4 bases at V and 6 bases at J; junction bases unmatched: 2. The CDR3 runs 14 residues. Germline loops: CDR1 MNHEY, CDR2 SMNVEV (reference sequence).

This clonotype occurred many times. CDR3 sequence: CSARDQGLAVLVETQYF. CDR3 coding DNA: TGCAGTGCTAGAGATCAAGGCCTAGCGGTCCTCGTAGAGACCCAGTACTTC. The V and J genes are TRBV20-1 and TRBJ2-5, with TRBD2 matching over 7 bases. Trimming at V came to 0 bases and at J to 4 bases, leaving 14 bases not matched to a gene. CDR1 is DFQATT and CDR2 is SNEGSKA in the germline V gene (reference sequence). There are 17 residues in the CDR3.

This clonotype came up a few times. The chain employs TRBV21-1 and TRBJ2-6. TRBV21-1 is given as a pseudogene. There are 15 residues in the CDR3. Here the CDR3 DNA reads TGTGCCAGCAGCAAAAGACCCCCTGGGGCCAACGTCCTGACTTTC. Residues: CASSKRPPGANVLTF.

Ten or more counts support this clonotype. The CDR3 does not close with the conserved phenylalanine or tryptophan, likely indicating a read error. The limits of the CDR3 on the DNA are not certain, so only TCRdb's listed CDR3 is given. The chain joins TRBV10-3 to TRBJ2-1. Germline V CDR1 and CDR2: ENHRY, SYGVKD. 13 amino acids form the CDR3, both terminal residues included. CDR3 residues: CAISESIWQILGI.

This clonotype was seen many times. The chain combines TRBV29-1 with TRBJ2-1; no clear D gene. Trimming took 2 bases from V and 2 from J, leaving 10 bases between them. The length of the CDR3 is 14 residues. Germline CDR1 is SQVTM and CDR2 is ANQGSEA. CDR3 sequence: CSVEFGGAYNEQFF. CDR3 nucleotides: TGCAGCGTTGAATTCGGTGGCGCCTACAATGAGCAGTTCTTC.

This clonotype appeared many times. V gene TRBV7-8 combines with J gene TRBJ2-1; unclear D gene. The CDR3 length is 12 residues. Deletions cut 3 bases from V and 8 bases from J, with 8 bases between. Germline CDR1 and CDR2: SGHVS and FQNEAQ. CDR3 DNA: TGTGCCAGCAGCTTTAAAGGCGATGAGCAGTTCTTC. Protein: CASSFKGDEQFF.

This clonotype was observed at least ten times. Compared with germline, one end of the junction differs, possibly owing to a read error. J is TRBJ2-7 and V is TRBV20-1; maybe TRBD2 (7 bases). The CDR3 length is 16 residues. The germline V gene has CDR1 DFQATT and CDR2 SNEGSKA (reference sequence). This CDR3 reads CCASRRGAMASYEQYF. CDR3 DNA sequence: TGCTGTGCTAGTAGACGGGGGGCGATGGCATCCTACGAGCAGTACTTC.

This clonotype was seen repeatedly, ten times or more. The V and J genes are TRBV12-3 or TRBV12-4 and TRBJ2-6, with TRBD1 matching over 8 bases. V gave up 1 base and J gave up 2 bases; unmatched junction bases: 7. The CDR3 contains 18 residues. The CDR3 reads CASSLEGQVITGANVLTF. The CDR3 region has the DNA TGTGCCAGCAGTTTAGAGGGACAGGTAATCACTGGGGCCAACGTCCTGACTTTC.

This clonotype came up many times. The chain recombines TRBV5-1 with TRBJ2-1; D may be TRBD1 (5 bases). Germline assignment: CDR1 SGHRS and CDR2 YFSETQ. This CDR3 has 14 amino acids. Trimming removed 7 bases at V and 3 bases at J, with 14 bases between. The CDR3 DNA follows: TGCGCCAGCTGGGCCGCAGGGCGCTACAATGAGCAGTTCTTC. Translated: CASWAAGRYNEQFF.

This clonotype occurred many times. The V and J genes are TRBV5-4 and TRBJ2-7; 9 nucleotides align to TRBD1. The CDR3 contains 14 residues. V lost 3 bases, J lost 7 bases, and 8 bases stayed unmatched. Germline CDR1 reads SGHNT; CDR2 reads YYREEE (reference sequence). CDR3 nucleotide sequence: TGTGCCAGCAGCTCCCGGGACAGGGTTGAAGAGCAGTACTTC. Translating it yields CASSSRDRVEEQYF.